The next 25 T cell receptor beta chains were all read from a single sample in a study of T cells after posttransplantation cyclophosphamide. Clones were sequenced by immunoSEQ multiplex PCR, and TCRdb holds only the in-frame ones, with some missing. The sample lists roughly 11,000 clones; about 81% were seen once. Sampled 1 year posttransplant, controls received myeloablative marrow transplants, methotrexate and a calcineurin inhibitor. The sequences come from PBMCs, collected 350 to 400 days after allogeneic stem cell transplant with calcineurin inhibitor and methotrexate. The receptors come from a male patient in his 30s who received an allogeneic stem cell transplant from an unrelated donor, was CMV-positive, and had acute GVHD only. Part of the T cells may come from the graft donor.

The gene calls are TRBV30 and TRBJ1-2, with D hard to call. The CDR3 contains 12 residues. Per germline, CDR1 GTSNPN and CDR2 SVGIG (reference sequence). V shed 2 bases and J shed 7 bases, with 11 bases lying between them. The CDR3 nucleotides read TGTGCCTGGAGTCGGCAGGTAGGTGGCTACACCTTC. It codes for CAWSRQVGGYTF.

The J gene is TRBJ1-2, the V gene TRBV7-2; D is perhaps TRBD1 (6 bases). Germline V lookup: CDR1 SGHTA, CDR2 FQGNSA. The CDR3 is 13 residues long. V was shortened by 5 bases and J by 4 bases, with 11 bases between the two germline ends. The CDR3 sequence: CASSDRTAYGYTF. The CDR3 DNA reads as TGTGCCAGCAGCGACCGGACAGCCTATGGCTACACCTTC. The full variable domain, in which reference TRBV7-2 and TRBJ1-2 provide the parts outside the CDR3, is GAGVSQSPSNKVTEKGKDVELRCDPISGHTALYWYRQSLGQGLEFLIYFQGNSAPDKSGLPSDRFSAERTGGSVSTLTIQRTQQEDSAVYLCASSDRTAYGYTFGSGTRLTVV.

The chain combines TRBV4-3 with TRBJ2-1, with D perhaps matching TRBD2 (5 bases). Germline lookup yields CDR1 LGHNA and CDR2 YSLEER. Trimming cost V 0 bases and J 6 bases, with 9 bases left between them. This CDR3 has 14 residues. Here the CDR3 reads CASSQDLEGNEQFF. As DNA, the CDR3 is TGCGCCAGCAGCCAAGATTTAGAGGGCAATGAGCAGTTCTTC.

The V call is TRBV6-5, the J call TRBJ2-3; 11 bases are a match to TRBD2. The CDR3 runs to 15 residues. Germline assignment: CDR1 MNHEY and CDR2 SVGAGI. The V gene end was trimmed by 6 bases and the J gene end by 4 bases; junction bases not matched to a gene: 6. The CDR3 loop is CASRGTSGLADTQYF. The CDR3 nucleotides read TGTGCCAGCAGGGGGACTAGCGGACTGGCAGATACGCAGTATTTT.

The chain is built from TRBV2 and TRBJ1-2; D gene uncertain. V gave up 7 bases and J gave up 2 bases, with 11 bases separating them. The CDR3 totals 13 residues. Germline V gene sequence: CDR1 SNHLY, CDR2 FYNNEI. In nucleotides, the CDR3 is TGTGCCAGCAATGTTGCTACCAACTATGGCTACACCTTC. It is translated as CASNVATNYGYTF.

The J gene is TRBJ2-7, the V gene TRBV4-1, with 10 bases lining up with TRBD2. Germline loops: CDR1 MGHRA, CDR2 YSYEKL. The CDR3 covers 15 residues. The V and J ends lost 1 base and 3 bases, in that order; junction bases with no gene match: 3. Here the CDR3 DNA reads TGCGCCAGCAGCCAAGTAGCGGGAGGATTCTACGAGCAGTACTTC. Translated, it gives CASSQVAGGFYEQYF.

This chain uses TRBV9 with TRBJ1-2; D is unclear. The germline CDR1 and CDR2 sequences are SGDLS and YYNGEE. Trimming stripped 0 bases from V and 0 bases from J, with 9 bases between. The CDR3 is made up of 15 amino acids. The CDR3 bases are TGTGCCAGCAGCGTAGCGGCAGGAACTAACTATGGCTACACCTTC. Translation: CASSVAAGTNYGYTF.

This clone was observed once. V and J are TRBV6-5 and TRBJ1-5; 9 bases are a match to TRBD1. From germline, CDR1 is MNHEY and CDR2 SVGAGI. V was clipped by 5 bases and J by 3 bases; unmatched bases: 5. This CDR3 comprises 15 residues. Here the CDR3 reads CASSRDRETNQPQHF. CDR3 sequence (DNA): TGTGCCAGCAGTCGGGACAGGGAGACCAATCAGCCCCAGCATTTT.

The DNA of the CDR3 is TGCGCCAGCAGCCCCCACGAGGGGACAGCTCTTACTGGGGCCAACGTCCTGACTTTC. Amino acids: CASSPHEGTALTGANVLTF. The rearrangement links TRBV4-1 to TRBJ2-6; 7 nucleotides line up with TRBD1. CDR1 is MGHRA and CDR2 is YSYEKL in the germline V gene. Losses at the gene ends were 4 bases for V and 2 bases for J; bases not matched to a gene: 14. The CDR3 has 19 residues.

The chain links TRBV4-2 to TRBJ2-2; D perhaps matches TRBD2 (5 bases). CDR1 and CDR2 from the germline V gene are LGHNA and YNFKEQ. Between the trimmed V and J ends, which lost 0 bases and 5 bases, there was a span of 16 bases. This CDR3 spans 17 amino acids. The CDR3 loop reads CASSQDLTGGWTGELFF. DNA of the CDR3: TGTGCCAGCAGCCAAGATCTAACCGGAGGTTGGACCGGGGAGCTGTTTTTT.

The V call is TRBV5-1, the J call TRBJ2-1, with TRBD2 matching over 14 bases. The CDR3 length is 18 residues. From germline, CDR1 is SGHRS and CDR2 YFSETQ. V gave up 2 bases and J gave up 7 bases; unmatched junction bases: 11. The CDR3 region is CASSFVTGTSGSLNEQFF. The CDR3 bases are TGCGCCAGCAGCTTTGTAACAGGGACTAGCGGGAGCCTGAATGAGCAGTTCTTC.

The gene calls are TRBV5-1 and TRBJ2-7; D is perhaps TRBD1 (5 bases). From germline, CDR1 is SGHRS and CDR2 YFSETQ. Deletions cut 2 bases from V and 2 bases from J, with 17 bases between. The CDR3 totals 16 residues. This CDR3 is CASSFVSGRAPYEQYF. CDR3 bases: TGCGCCAGCAGCTTTGTCTCTGGCAGGGCACCCTACGAGCAGTACTTC.

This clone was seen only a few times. The CDR3 is CASRDTYEQYF. In DNA, the CDR3 is TGTGCCAGCAGGGACACCTACGAGCAGTACTTC. V is TRBV2 and J is TRBJ2-7; maybe TRBD1 (5 bases). CDR1 and CDR2 (germline): SNHLY, FYNNEI. Trimming pared 6 bases from V and 2 bases from J, leaving 5 bases between. There are 11 residues in the CDR3.

This CDR3 is CASSHQYSYEQYF. The CDR3 nucleotides read TGTGCCAGCAGCCACCAGTACTCCTACGAGCAGTACTTC. This chain connects TRBV7-9 to TRBJ2-7; D not certain. The CDR3 is made up of 13 amino acids. The V and J ends lost 5 bases and 0 bases respectively, with 8 bases between them. Germline V lookup: CDR1 SEHNR, CDR2 FQNEAQ (reference sequence). Combining the CDR3 with reference TRBV7-9 and TRBJ2-7 gives the whole variable domain DTGVSQNPRHKITKRGQNVTFRCDPISEHNRLYWYRQTLGQGPEFLTYFQNEAQLEKSRLLSDRFSAERPKGSFSTLEIQRTEQGDSAMYLCASSHQYSYEQYFGPGTRLTVT.

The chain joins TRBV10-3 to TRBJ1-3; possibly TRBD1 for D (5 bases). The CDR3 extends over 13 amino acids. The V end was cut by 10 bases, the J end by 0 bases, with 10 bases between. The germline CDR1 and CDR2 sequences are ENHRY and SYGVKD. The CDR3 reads CATDSSSGNTIYF. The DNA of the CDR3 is TGTGCCACCGACAGCAGCTCTGGAAACACCATATATTTT.

The CDR3 nucleotides read TGTGCCAGCAGCTTGTGGGTGGGGAGCACTGAAGCTTTCTTT. Translated: CASSLWVGSTEAFF. The chain links TRBV5-6 to TRBJ1-1; D unresolved. Looked up from germline, CDR1 is SGHDT and CDR2 is YYEEEE. V gave up 1 base and J gave up 4 bases, with 11 bases separating them. CDR3 length equals 14 residues.

The CDR3 coding sequence is TGTGCCAGCAGCCAAGAACTAGCGGGAGGGGCCTCCTCGGAGGAGCTGTTTTTT. Its protein is CASSQELAGGASSEELFF. V gene TRBV4-2 combines with J gene TRBJ2-2; 13 bases are shared with TRBD2. V lost 0 bases, J lost 10 bases, and 11 bases stayed unmatched. CDR1 LGHNA and CDR2 YNFKEQ come from the germline V gene. The CDR3 runs 18 residues.

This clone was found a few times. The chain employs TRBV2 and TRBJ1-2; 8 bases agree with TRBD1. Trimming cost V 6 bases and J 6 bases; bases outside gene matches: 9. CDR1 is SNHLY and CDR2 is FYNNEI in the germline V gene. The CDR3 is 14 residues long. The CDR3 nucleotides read TGTGCCAGCAGCTACGCCGGGACAGGAGATGGCTACACCTTC. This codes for CASSYAGTGDGYTF.

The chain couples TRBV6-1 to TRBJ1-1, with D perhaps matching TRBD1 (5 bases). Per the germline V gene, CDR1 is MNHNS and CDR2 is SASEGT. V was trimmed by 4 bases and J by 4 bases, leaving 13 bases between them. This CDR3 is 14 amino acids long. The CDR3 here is CASSAVRVGTEAFF. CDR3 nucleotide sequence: TGTGCCAGCAGTGCCGTCAGGGTGGGCACTGAAGCTTTCTTT.

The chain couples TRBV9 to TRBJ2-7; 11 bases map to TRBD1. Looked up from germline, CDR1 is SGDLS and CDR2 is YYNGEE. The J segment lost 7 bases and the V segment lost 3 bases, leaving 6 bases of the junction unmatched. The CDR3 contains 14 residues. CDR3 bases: TGTGCCAGCAGCGCAGGACAGGGGGCGCGGGAGCAGTACTTC. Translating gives CASSAGQGAREQYF.

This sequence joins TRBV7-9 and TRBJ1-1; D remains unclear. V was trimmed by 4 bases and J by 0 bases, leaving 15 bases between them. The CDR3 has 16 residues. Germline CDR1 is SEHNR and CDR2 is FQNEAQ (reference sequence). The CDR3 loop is CASSSGSGPLNTEAFF. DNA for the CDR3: TGTGCCAGCAGCTCCGGATCAGGTCCCCTGAACACTGAAGCTTTCTTT.

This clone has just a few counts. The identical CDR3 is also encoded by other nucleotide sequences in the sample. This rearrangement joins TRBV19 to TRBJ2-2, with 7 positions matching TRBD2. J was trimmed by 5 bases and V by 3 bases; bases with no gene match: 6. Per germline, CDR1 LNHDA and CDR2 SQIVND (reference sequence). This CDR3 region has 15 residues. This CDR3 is CASSIAGVGTGELFF. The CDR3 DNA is TGTGCCAGTAGTATTGCGGGAGTGGGAACCGGGGAGCTGTTTTTT.

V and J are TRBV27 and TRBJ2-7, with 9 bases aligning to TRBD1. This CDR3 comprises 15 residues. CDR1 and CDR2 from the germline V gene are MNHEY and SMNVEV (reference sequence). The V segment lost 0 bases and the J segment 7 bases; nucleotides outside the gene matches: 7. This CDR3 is CASSLSIRTGAEQYF. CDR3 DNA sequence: TGTGCCAGCAGTTTATCGATAAGGACAGGGGCTGAGCAGTACTTC.

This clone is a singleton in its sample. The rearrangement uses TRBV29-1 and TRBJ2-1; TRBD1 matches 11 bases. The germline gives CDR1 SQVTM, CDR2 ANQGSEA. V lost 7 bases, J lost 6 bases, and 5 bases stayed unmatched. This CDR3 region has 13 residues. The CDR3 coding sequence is TGCAGCGGGACGGGACAGGGGGGCAATGAGCAGTTCTTC. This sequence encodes CSGTGQGGNEQFF.

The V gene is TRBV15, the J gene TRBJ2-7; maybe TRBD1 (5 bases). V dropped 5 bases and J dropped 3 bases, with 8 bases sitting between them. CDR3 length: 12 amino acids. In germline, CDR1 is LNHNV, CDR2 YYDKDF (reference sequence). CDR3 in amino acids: CATSQDSYEQYF. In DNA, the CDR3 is TGTGCCACCAGCCAAGACAGCTACGAGCAGTACTTC.